This TCR beta chain is drawn from a study of blood T cell repertoires in COVID-19. TCRdb keeps only in-frame clones here, not all; method: immunoSEQ multiplex PCR. Here the sample spans 200,000 to 300,000 clones, around 90% being singletons. This CDR3 has 14 amino acids. The V gene end was trimmed by 0 bases and the J gene end by 4 bases; junction bases not matched to a gene: 1. Germline V gene sequence: CDR1 MNHEY, CDR2 SVGAGI. This clonotype originated in a woman in her thirties or forties with acute or convalescent COVID-19. The chain recombines TRBV6-5 with TRBJ1-1, with 8 positions matching TRBD1. The source material was peripheral blood. DNA for the CDR3: TGTGCCAGCAGTTACTCCAGGGGGCTCACTGAAGCTTTCTTT. As protein: CASSYSRGLTEAFF.